Below are 18 T cell receptor beta chains sequenced from a single sample in a study of control samples from healthy donors and cancer patients. Repertoires were generated with immunoSEQ multiplex PCR, while TCRdb's copy carries only in-frame clones and drops some. The data show under 200,000 clones, about 90% seen once. The sequenced sample consisted of blood. The origin of the receptors is a woman aged 30 to 39 in good health.

The chain has TRBV5-4 and TRBJ2-5; D may correspond to TRBD1 or TRBD2 (6 bases each). The CDR3 runs 16 residues. Germline CDR1 is SGHNT and CDR2 is YYREEE (reference sequence). V lost 3 bases and J 7 bases, leaving 22 bases between the germline ends. The CDR3 reads CASSYGGTRAGGTQYF. In DNA, the CDR3 is TGTGCCAGCAGCTACGGCGGGACACGAGCTGGGGGGACCCAGTACTTC.

The rearrangement links TRBV14 to TRBJ1-1; D not certain. The ends were cut back, 4 bases at V and 4 bases at J, with 13 bases in the middle. Germline V gene sequence: CDR1 SGHDN, CDR2 FVKESK. This CDR3 has 14 residues. CDR3 amino acids: CASSPRPAVTEAFF. The CDR3 nucleotides read TGTGCCAGCAGCCCCCGACCGGCGGTCACTGAAGCTTTCTTT.

This clone occurred once. V usage is TRBV5-1 and J usage is TRBJ1-1; 11 bases are a match to TRBD1. V lost 2 bases and J lost 2; bases outside the gene matches: 5. Germline V lookup: CDR1 SGHRS, CDR2 YFSETQ. There are 16 residues in the CDR3. DNA of the CDR3: TGCGCCAGCAGCTTCTACGGACAGGGGGCTAACACTGAAGCTTTCTTT. Translating it yields CASSFYGQGANTEAFF. Filled out from reference TRBV5-1 and TRBJ1-1, the complete variable domain reads KAGVTQTPRYLIKTRGQQVTLSCSPISGHRSVSWYQQTPGQGLQFLFEYFSETQRNKGNFPGRFSGRQFSNSRSEMNVSTLELGDSALYLCASSFYGQGANTEAFFGQGTRLTVV.

The chain combines TRBV30 with TRBJ2-1; D is unclear. V was pared by 5 bases and J by 0 bases, with 11 bases between. Germline CDR1 and CDR2: GTSNPN and SVGIG (reference sequence). The CDR3 length is 14 residues. This CDR3 is CAWAQIRSYNEQFF. CDR3 nucleotides: TGTGCCTGGGCCCAGATACGCTCCTACAATGAGCAGTTCTTC.

V gene TRBV3-1 (or the pseudogene TRBV3-2) combines with J gene TRBJ1-2; TRBD1 is a possible D gene (5 bases). Germline values: CDR1 LGHDT, CDR2 YNNKEL (reference sequence). The CDR3 length is 15 residues. V was cut by 3 bases and J by 1 base, with 12 bases left in between. CDR3 sequence reads: CASSQAGTVNYGYTF. CDR3 DNA sequence: TGTGCCAGCAGCCAGGCCGGGACGGTTAACTATGGCTACACCTTC.

The chain is built from TRBV19 and TRBJ1-2; TRBD1 agrees at 7 bases. The V and J ends lost 5 bases and 6 bases, in that order; junction bases with no gene match: 6. The length of the CDR3 is 13 residues. CDR1 is LNHDA and CDR2 is SQIVND in the germline V gene (reference sequence). DNA of the CDR3: TGTGCCAGTAGTCAGACCAGGGGGAATGGCTACACCTTC. It encodes CASSQTRGNGYTF.

This clone has only one observation. The chain links TRBV6-6 to TRBJ2-3; possible D gene TRBD2, 5 bases. CDR3 size: 16 residues. V lost 6 bases, J lost 0 bases, and 16 bases lay in between. Germline assignment: CDR1 MNHNY and CDR2 SVGAGI (reference sequence). The CDR3 here is CASSTGKIFSTDTQYF. The CDR3 region has the DNA TGTGCCAGCAGCACCGGGAAAATTTTTAGCACAGATACGCAGTATTTT.

This chain connects TRBV20-1 to TRBJ2-1; 10 positions agree with TRBD2. This CDR3 region has 17 residues. CDR1 DFQATT and CDR2 SNEGSKA come from the germline V gene (reference sequence). V lost 3 bases to trimming and J lost 0 bases; unmatched junction nucleotides: 8. CDR3 residues: CSASLTSGVSSYNEQFF. In nucleotides, the CDR3 is TGCAGTGCTAGTCTCACTAGCGGGGTGAGCTCCTACAATGAGCAGTTCTTC.

The gene calls are TRBV5-1 and TRBJ1-1; 8 nucleotides align to TRBD1. The CDR3 extends over 13 amino acids. Trimming took 2 bases from V and 3 from J; bases not matched to a gene: 0. CDR1 is SGHRS, CDR2 YFSETQ, per germline. Here the CDR3 DNA reads TGCGCCAGCAGCTTACAGGGGGACACTGAAGCTTTCTTT. Protein sequence: CASSLQGDTEAFF.

This chain links TRBV3-1 (or the pseudogene TRBV3-2) with TRBJ2-1; TRBD2 aligns across 8 bases. The CDR3 spans 17 residues. Trimming at V came to 0 bases and at J to 7 bases, leaving 11 bases not matched to a gene. Germline-derived CDR1 and CDR2 are LGHDT and YNNKEL (reference sequence). The CDR3 DNA reads as TGTGCCAGCAGCCAAGATCGACGAGCGGGAGTTAGGAATGAGCAGTTCTTC. Translated: CASSQDRRAGVRNEQFF.

CDR3: CASSLGLAGGGAKNIQYF. CDR3 in DNA: TGTGCCAGCAGTTTAGGGCTAGCGGGAGGGGGGGCCAAAAACATTCAGTACTTC. V usage is TRBV28 and J usage is TRBJ2-4; the match to TRBD2 covers 12 bases. Germline CDR1 is MDHEN and CDR2 is SYDVKM. After removal of 2 bases from V and 1 base from J, the junction contained 6 bases not matched to a gene. The length of the CDR3 is 18 residues.

A note on this clone: With a much larger clone just one base away, this may be a read error. This chain connects TRBV11-2 to TRBJ2-1; D gene ambiguous. V lost 7 bases and J lost 0, with 13 bases in between. The CDR3 sequence is 15 residues long. The germline V gene encodes CDR1 SGHAT and CDR2 FQNNGV. The CDR3 region is CASNQGTSSYNEQFF. CDR3 DNA: TGTGCCAGCAACCAAGGAACGAGCTCCTACAATGAGCAGTTCTTC. Full variable domain (outside the CDR3, taken from reference TRBV11-2 and TRBJ2-1): EAGVAQSPRYKIIEKRQSVAFWCNPISGHATLYWYQQILGQGPKLLIQFQNNGVVDDSQLPKDRFSAERLKGVDSTLKIQPAKLEDSAVYLCASNQGTSSYNEQFFGPGTRLTVL.

V usage is TRBV12-3 or TRBV12-4 and J usage is TRBJ1-1; unclear D gene. The CDR3 is 13 residues long. Trimming left V 3 bases short and J 3 bases short, with 8 bases between. The CDR3 DNA reads TGTGCCAGCAGTTTCCAACAAGACACTGAAGCTTTCTTT. Its protein is CASSFQQDTEAFF.

The rearrangement uses TRBV11-3 and TRBJ2-1, with TRBD1 as a possible D gene (5 bases). Germline-derived CDR1 and CDR2 are SGHNT and YENEEA. Trimming removed 3 bases at V and 7 bases at J, with 7 bases between. The CDR3 spans 12 residues. The CDR3 DNA reads TGTGCCAGCAGCTTCGACAGAAATGAGCAGTTCTTC. Its protein product is CASSFDRNEQFF.

The J gene is TRBJ2-7, the V gene TRBV28; 8 nucleotides match TRBD1. Germline assignment: CDR1 MDHEN and CDR2 SYDVKM. The ends lost 6 bases at V and 3 bases at J; junction bases unmatched: 7. The CDR3 totals 14 residues. This CDR3 is CASRQQGGGYEQYF. DNA of the CDR3: TGTGCCAGCAGACAACAGGGGGGAGGCTACGAGCAGTACTTC.

V is TRBV5-5 and J is TRBJ2-7, with 7 bases fitting TRBD1. Germline lookup yields CDR1 SGHKS and CDR2 YYEKEE (reference sequence). CDR3 length: 13 amino acids. V trimming: 0 bases; J trimming: 7 bases; junction bases outside the gene matches: 4. The CDR3 is CASSLDRGQEQYV. CDR3 sequence (DNA): TGTGCCAGCAGCTTGGACAGGGGTCAAGAGCAGTACGTC.

The chain links TRBV3-1 (or the pseudogene TRBV3-2) to TRBJ2-1; 9 bases match TRBD1. The germline CDR1 and CDR2 sequences are LGHDT and YNNKEL (reference sequence). J gave up 1 base and V 5 bases, and 3 bases lay outside the gene matches. This CDR3 is built from 15 residues. DNA for the CDR3: TGTGCCAGCAGCTCCGGGACAGGGTCCTACAATGAGCAGTTCTTC. As protein: CASSSGTGSYNEQFF.

The chain links TRBV10-3 to TRBJ1-1, with TRBD1 as a possible D gene (5 bases). This CDR3 has 15 amino acids. CDR1 is ENHRY, CDR2 SYGVKD, per germline. V was trimmed by 6 bases and J by 8 bases, leaving 22 bases between them. CDR3 amino acids: CAISPQDTTLNEAFF. CDR3 nucleotide sequence: TGTGCCATCAGCCCACAGGATACTACGCTCAACGAAGCTTTCTTT.